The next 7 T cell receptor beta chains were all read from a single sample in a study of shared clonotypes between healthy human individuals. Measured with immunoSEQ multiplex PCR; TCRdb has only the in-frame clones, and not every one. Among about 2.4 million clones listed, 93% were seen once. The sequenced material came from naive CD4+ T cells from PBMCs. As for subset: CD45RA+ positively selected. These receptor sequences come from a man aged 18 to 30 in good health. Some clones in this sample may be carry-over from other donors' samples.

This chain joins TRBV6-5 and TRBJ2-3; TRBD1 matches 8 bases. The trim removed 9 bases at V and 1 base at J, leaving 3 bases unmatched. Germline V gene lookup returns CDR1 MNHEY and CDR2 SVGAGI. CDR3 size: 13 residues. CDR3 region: CASLQGGTDTQYF. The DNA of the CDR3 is TGTGCCAGTCTACAGGGGGGCACAGATACGCAGTATTTT.

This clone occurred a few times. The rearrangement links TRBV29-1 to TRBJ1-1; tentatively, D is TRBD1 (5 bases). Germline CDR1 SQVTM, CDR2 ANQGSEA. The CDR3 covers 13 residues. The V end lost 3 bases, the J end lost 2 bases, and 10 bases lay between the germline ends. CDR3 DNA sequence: TGCAGCGTTGACCAAGGGGCCAACACTGAAGCTTTCTTT. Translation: CSVDQGANTEAFF.

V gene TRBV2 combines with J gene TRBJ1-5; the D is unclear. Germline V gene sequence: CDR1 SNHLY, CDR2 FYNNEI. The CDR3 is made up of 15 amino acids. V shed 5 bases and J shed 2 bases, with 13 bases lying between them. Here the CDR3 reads CASSPESQGNQPQHF. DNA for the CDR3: TGTGCCAGCAGTCCGGAGAGCCAGGGCAATCAGCCCCAGCATTTT.

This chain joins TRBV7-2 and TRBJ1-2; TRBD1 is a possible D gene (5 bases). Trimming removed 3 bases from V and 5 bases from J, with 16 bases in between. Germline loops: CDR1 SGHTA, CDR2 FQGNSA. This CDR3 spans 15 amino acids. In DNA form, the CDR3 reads TGTGCCAGCAGCTTTCCCGGGACCGGACGGTATGGCTACACCTTC. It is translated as CASSFPGTGRYGYTF.

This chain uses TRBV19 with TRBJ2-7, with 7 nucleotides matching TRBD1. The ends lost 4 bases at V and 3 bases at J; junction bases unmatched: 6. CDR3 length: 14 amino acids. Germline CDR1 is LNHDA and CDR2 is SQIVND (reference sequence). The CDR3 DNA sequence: TGTGCCAGTAGTAGGTTGGACAGGAACTACGAGCAGTACTTC. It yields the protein CASSRLDRNYEQYF.

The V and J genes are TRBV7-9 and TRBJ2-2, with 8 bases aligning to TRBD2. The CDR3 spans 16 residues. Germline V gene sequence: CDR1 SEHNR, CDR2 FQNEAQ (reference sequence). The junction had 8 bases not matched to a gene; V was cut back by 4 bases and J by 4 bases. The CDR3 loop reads CASSSFSGKGTGELFF. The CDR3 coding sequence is TGTGCCAGCAGCTCATTTAGCGGGAAGGGCACCGGGGAGCTGTTTTTT.

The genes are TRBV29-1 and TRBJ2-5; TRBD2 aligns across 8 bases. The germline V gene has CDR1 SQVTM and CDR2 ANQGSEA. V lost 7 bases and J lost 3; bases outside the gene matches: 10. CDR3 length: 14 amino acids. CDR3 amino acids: CSEPLRGGKETQYF. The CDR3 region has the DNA TGCAGCGAACCCCTCCGCGGGGGGAAAGAGACCCAGTACTTC.